Following are 5 T cell receptor beta chains from one sample sequenced in a study of T cells in Graves' hyperthyroidism and ophthalmopathy. The investigators amplified TCR beta CDR3 regions from RNA transcripts. Primed by the HTBI set, a first-round RT-PCR was run on the TCR CDR3. TCRdb recomputed calls from the multiplex PCR reads with MiXCR, one row per CDR3 protein. The data contain a few hundred thousand distinct CDR3 sequences, over 15% of them singletons. Sequenced material: blood. All receptors derive from a woman aged 55-70 years with Graves' ophthalmopathy.

This clonotype came up many times. The genes are TRBV15 and TRBJ1-1; 9 bases are a match to TRBD1. V lost 2 bases to trimming and J lost 3 bases; unmatched junction nucleotides: 10. Per germline, CDR1 LNHNV and CDR2 YYDKDF (reference sequence). The CDR3 has 17 amino acids. CDR3 sequence: CATSRLWGDRADTEAFF. In DNA form, the CDR3 reads TGTGCCACCAGCAGACTATGGGGGGACAGGGCCGACACTGAAGCTTTCTTT. Complete variable domain (other parts from reference TRBV15 and TRBJ1-1): DAMVIQNPRYQVTQFGKPVTLSCSQTLNHNVMYWYQQKSSQAPKLLFHYYDKDFNNEADTPDNFQSRRPNTSFCFLDIRSPGLGDTAMYLCATSRLWGDRADTEAFFGQGTRLTVV.

On this clonotype: A much larger clone lies a single base off, so this may be a read error. V is TRBV7-9 and J is TRBJ2-7; D is ambiguous. This CDR3 is 13 amino acids long. Germline V gene lookup returns CDR1 SEHNR and CDR2 FQNEAQ (reference sequence). The CDR3 sequence is CASSFPNSYGQYF. The CDR3 coding sequence is TGTGCCAGCAGCTTTCCAAACTCCTACGGGCAGTACTTC.

This clonotype was seen a few times. The chain uses TRBV12-3 or TRBV12-4 and TRBJ2-3, with 11 bases aligning to TRBD2. The CDR3 totals 17 residues. V gave up 5 bases and J gave up 2 bases; unmatched junction bases: 9. The CDR3 sequence: CASSTGTSGGHTDTQYF. The CDR3 DNA follows: TGTGCCAGCAGTACCGGGACTAGCGGTGGGCACACAGATACGCAGTATTTT.

This clonotype came up many times. The chain employs TRBV7-9 and TRBJ1-1; no clear D gene. The V gene's germline CDR1 is SEHNR and CDR2 FQNEAQ (reference sequence). Trimming removed 1 base from V and 9 bases from J, with 9 bases in between. This CDR3 is 12 amino acids long. The CDR3 loop reads CASSLGAAQAFF. CDR3 in DNA: TGTGCCAGCAGCTTAGGTGCCGCCCAAGCTTTCTTT.

This clonotype has a handful of counts. CDR3 in DNA: TGTGCCAGCAGCTTGGCGCCCGTAGACGGGCAGCCCCAGCATTTT. It yields the protein CASSLAPVDGQPQHF. This chain uses TRBV5-6 with TRBJ1-5; D is uncertain. The CDR3 loop spans 15 amino acids. Germline CDR1 is SGHDT and CDR2 is YYEEEE. V lost 0 bases to trimming and J lost 7 bases, with 14 bases between them.